The entry below describes one T cell receptor beta chain. Its antigen is not known. The record originates from a study of graft-versus-host responses after intestinal transplantation. Study-wide context: Anti-thymocyte globulin induction, then tacrolimus and steroids for two to four years, went to all recipients.

Data came from immunoSEQ multiplex PCR; TCRdb stores just in-frame clones and leaves some out. Of 95,000 to 150,000 clones in the sample, 80% to 95% were seen once. Germline V gene sequence: CDR1 MNHEY, CDR2 SVGAGI. The CDR3 length is 15 residues. V was clipped by 0 bases and J by 1 base, with 9 bases between them. This TCR derives from a human donor who received an intestinal transplant. Sequencing was performed on unstimulated CD4+ T cells sorted from spleen or lymph node cells, taken before intestinal transplant. The chain couples TRBV6-5 to TRBJ1-1; D not resolved. Here the CDR3 reads CASSYSRRANTEAFF. The CDR3 DNA sequence: TGTGCCAGCAGTTACTCGAGGAGGGCGAACACTGAAGCTTTCTTT.